This is a list of T cell receptor beta chains from one sample in a study of OX40 agonist ivuxolimab in advanced cancers. Method: immunoSEQ multiplex PCR; TCRdb's copy keeps in-frame clones and lacks some. Of about 69,000 clones listed, more than 80% are singletons. Sample: CD4+ or CD8+ T cells sorted from blood, taken in a trial of the OX40 agonist ivuxolimab. The receptors here all came from an adult with an advanced solid tumor such as melanoma, head and neck, liver or kidney cancer. CDR3s include the opening cysteine and the closing phenylalanine or tryptophan. The D gene is left open where the match is weak. Expanded clones get a size class; other rows say once, few or many, or leave the size out.

J gene	clone size	D gene	V gene	CDR3 protein	CDR3 DNA
TRBJ2-7	-	-	TRBV30	CAWSGDSYEQYF	TGTGCCTGGAGCGGGGACTCCTACGAGCAGTACTTC
TRBJ2-7	-	-	TRBV9	CASSPSLSYEQYF	TGTGCCAGCAGTCCTAGTTTATCCTACGAGCAGTACTTC
TRBJ2-5	medium-sized	TRBD1	TRBV28	CASTVLGQHQETQYF	TGTGCCAGCACTGTTCTGGGACAGCACCAAGAGACCCAGTACTTC
TRBJ1-1	once	-	TRBV6-5	CASIDAILEAFF	TGTGCCAGCATCGACGCGATCTTGGAAGCTTTCTTT
TRBJ2-1	-	-	TRBV4-3	CASSQDAVVIEQFF	TGCGCCAGCAGCCAAGATGCGGTAGTGATTGAGCAGTTCTTC
TRBJ2-7	-	TRBD1	TRBV7-9	CASSFGTAEYEQYF	TGTGCCAGCAGCTTCGGGACAGCCGAGTACGAGCAGTACTTC
TRBJ1-1	-	-	TRBV18	CASSPRAENTEAFF	TGTGCCAGCTCACCACGGGCGGAGAACACTGAAGCTTTCTTT
TRBJ2-2	-	-	TRBV10-3	CALGKTPNTGELFF	TGTGCCTTAGGCAAGACTCCTAACACCGGGGAGCTGTTTTTT
TRBJ1-1	-	-	TRBV9	CASSVTGMNTEAFF	TGTGCCAGCAGCGTAACAGGGATGAACACTGAAGCTTTCTTT
TRBJ1-1	-	-	TRBV27	CASTSGGGMSTEAFF	TGTGCCAGCACATCCGGGGGGGGCATGAGCACTGAAGCTTTCTTT
TRBJ1-5	-	-	TRBV4-1	CASSLRDGLYSNQPQHF	TGCGCCAGCAGCCTCCGGGACGGACTTTATAGCAATCAGCCCCAGCATTTT
TRBJ2-7	-	-	TRBV19	CARKSYEQYF	TGTGCCAGAAAAAGCTACGAGCAGTACTTC
TRBJ2-3	-	-	TRBV7-6	CASSLAEPTDTQYF	TGTGCCAGCAGCCTGGCGGAGCCCACAGATACGCAGTATTTT
TRBJ1-5	-	TRBD1	TRBV19	CASKIEQGTNQPQHF	TGTGCCAGCAAGATTGAACAGGGGACCAATCAGCCCCAGCATTTT
TRBJ1-1	once	TRBD1	TRBV2	CASSDPTTGLRNTEAFF	TGTGCCAGCAGTGACCCCACGACAGGGCTTCGGAACACTGAAGCTTTCTTT
TRBJ1-1	-	TRBD1	TRBV7-8	CASSLEGTVFTEAFF	TGTGCCAGCAGCTTAGAAGGGACAGTCTTCACTGAAGCTTTCTTT
TRBJ2-7	-	TRBD1	TRBV28	CASSLTGGIDDEQYF	TGTGCCAGCAGTCTGACAGGGGGTATAGATGACGAGCAGTACTTC
TRBJ2-7	-	-	TRBV9	CASSASGLAFAYEQYF	TGTGCCAGCAGCGCCTCGGGGCTAGCATTCGCCTACGAGCAGTACTTC
TRBJ1-1	once	-	TRBV6-5	CASSYQGDSEAFF	TGTGCCAGCAGTTACCAGGGTGACAGTGAAGCTTTCTTT
TRBJ2-1	-	-	TRBV7-3	CASSLSPGENEQFF	TGTGCCAGCAGCTTAAGTCCAGGGGAAAATGAGCAGTTCTTC
TRBJ1-6	-	-	TRBV7-2	CASSLEFSPLHF	TGTGCCAGCAGCTTAGAATTTTCACCCCTCCACTTT
TRBJ2-3	-	TRBD1	TRBV30	CAWSFLGTGQYF	TGTGCCTGGAGTTTTTTAGGGACAGGGCAGTATTTT
TRBJ1-1	-	-	TRBV9	CASSGPPMNTEAFF	TGTGCCAGCAGCGGTCCCCCGATGAACACTGAAGCTTTCTTT
TRBJ1-2	-	-	TRBV19	CASAPASNYGYTF	TGTGCCAGTGCGCCGGCTTCTAACTATGGCTACACCTTC
TRBJ2-3	-	TRBD1	TRBV13	CASSSPRTGSTDTQYF	TGTGCCAGCAGCTCTCCCCGGACAGGTAGCACAGATACGCAGTATTTT